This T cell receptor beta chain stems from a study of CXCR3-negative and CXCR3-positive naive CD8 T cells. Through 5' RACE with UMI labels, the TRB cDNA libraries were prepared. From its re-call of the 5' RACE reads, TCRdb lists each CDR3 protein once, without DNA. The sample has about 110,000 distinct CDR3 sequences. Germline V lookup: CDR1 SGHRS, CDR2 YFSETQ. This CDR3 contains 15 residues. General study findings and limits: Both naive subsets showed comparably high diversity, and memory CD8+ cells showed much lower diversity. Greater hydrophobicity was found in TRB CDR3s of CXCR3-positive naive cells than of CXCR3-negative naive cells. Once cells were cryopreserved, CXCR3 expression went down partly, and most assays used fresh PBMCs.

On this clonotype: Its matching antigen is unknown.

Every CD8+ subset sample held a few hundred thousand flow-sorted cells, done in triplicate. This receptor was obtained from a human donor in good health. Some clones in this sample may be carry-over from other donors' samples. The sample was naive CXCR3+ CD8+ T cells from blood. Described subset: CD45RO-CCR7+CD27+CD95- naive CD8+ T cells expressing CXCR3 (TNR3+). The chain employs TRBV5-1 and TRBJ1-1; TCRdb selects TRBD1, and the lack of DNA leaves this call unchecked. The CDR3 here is CASSPTTGLNTEAFF. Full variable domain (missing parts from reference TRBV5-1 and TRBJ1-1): KAGVTQTPRYLIKTRGQQVTLSCSPISGHRSVSWYQQTPGQGLQFLFEYFSETQRNKGNFPGRFSGRQFSNSRSEMNVSTLELGDSALYLCASSPTTGLNTEAFFGQGTRLTVV.